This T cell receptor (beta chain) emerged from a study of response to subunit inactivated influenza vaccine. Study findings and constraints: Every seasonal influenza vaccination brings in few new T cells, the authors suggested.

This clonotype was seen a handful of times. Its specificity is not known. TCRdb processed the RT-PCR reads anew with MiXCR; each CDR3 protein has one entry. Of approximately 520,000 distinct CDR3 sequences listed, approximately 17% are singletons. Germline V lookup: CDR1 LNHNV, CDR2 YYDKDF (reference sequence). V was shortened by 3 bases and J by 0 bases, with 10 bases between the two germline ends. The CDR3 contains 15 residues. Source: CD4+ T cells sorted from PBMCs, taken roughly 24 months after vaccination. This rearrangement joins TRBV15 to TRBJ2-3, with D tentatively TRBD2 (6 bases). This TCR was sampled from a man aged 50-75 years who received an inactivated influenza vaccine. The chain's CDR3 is CATSRAGTSTDTQYF. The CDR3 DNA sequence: TGTGCCACCAGCAGGGCCGGGACTAGCACAGATACGCAGTATTTT.